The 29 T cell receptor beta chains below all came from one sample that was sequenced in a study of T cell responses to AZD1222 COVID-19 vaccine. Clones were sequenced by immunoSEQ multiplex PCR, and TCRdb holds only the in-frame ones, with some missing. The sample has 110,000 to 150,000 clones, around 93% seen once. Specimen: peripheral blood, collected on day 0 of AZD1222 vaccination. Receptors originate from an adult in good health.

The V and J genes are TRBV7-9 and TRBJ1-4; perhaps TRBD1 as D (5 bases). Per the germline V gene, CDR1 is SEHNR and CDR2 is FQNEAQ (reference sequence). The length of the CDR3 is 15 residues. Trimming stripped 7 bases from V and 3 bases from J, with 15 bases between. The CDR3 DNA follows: TGTGCCAGCATGAGTACAGGATCAGCTAATGAAAAACTGTTTTTT. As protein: CASMSTGSANEKLFF.

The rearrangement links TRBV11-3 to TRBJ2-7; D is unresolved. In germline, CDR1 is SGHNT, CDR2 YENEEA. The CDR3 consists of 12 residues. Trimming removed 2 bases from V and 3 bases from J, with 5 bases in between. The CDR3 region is CASSLIFYEQYF. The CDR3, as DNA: TGTGCCAGCAGCTTAATATTCTACGAGCAGTACTTC.

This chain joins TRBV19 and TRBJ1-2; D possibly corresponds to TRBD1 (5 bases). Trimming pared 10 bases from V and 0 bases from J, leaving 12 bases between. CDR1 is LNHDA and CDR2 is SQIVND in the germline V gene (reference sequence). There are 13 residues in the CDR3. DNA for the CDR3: TGTGCCACCTTCCCGGGACCTAACTATGGCTACACCTTC. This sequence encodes CATFPGPNYGYTF.

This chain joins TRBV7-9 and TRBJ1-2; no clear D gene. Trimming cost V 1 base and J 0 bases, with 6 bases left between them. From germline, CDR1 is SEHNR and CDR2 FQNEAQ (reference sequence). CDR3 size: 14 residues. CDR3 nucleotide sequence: TGTGCCAGCAGCTTAGTTGACGCTAACTATGGCTACACCTTC. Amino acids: CASSLVDANYGYTF.

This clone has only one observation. CDR3: CASSPKLGQAYGYTF. Here the CDR3 DNA reads TGTGCCAGCAGCCCGAAACTTGGACAGGCCTATGGCTACACCTTC. The chain uses TRBV3-1 (or the pseudogene TRBV3-2) and TRBJ1-2, with 7 bases lining up with TRBD1. CDR1 is LGHDT, CDR2 YNNKEL, per germline (reference sequence). This CDR3 has 15 residues. Unmatched junction bases numbered 9, after V lost 4 bases and J lost 4 bases.

The DNA for the CDR3 is TGTGCCAGCAGCCAGGGGGTGAACACTGAAGCTTTCTTT. Protein product: CASSQGVNTEAFF. The genes are TRBV14 and TRBJ1-1; maybe TRBD1 (5 bases). Trimming left V 3 bases short and J 0 bases short, with 5 bases between. This CDR3 spans 13 amino acids. Per the germline V gene, CDR1 is SGHDN and CDR2 is FVKESK.

The CDR3 protein is CAWAGIWDSAPLHF. The CDR3 DNA is TGTGCCTGGGCAGGGATATGGGATTCTGCACCCCTCCACTTT. The V and J genes are TRBV30 and TRBJ1-6; TRBD1 might be the D (5 bases). The CDR3 runs to 14 residues. The germline V gene encodes CDR1 GTSNPN and CDR2 SVGIG (reference sequence). The ends were cut back, 5 bases at V and 11 bases at J, with 19 bases in the middle.

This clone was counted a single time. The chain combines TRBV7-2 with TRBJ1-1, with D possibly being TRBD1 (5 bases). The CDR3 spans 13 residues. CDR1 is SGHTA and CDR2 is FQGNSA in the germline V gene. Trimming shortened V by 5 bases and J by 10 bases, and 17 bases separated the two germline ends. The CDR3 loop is CASSPLRGVGAFF. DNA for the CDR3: TGTGCCAGCAGCCCCCTTCGGGGCGTTGGAGCTTTCTTT.

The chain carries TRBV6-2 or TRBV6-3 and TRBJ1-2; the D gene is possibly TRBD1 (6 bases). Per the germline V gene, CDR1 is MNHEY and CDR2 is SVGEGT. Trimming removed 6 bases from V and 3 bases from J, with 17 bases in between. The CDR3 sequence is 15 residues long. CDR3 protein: CASSRVVRQDYGYTF. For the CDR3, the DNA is TGTGCCAGCAGCCGTGTCGTTCGACAGGACTATGGCTACACCTTC.

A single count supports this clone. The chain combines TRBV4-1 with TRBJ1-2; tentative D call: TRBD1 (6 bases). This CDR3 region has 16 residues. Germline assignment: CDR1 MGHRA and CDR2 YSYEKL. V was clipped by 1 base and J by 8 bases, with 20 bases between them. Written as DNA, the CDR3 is TGCGCCAGCAGCCAAGGACAAGGGGGATTTGCGAAGGGCTACACCTTC. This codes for CASSQGQGGFAKGYTF.

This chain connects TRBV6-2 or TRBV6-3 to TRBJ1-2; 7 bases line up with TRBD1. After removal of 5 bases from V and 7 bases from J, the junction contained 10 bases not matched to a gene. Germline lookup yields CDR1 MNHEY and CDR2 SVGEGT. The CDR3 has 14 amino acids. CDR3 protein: CASSPFAGTAGYTF. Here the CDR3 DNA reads TGTGCCAGCAGTCCCTTTGCCGGGACAGCTGGCTACACCTTC.

The DNA for the CDR3 is TGTGCCAGCAGCCACACTAGCGGGGGGGCTCAAGAGACCCAGTACTTC. Translation gives CASSHTSGGAQETQYF. This chain uses TRBV3-1 (or the pseudogene TRBV3-2) with TRBJ2-5; 13 bases are a match to TRBD2. The CDR3 loop spans 16 amino acids. From germline, CDR1 is LGHDT and CDR2 YNNKEL (reference sequence). Unmatched junction bases numbered 3, after V lost 3 bases and J lost 2 bases.

CDR3 DNA: TGTGCCAGCAGTGAAACAGCTAACTATGGCTACACCTTC. This encodes CASSETANYGYTF. The V call is TRBV25-1, the J call TRBJ1-2, with D unresolved. The CDR3 is 13 residues long. The germline CDR1 and CDR2 sequences are MGHDK and SYGVNS. Trimming pared 2 bases from V and 0 bases from J, leaving 4 bases between.

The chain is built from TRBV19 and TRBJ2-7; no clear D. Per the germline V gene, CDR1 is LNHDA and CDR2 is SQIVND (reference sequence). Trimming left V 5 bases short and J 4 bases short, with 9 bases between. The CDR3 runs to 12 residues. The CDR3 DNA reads TGTGCCAGTAGTCCGAGAGATTACGAGCAGTACTTC. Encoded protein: CASSPRDYEQYF.

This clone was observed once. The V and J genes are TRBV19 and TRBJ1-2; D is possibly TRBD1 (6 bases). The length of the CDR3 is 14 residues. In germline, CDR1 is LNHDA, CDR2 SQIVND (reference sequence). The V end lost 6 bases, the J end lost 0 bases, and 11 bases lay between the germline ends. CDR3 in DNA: TGTGCCAGTAGCCAGGGGCAGACTAACTATGGCTACACCTTC. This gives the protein CASSQGQTNYGYTF. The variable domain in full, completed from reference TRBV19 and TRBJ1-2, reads DGGITQSPKYLFRKEGQNVTLSCEQNLNHDAMYWYRQDPGQGLRLIYYSQIVNDFQKGDIAEGYSVSREKKESFPLTVTSAQKNPTAFYLCASSQGQTNYGYTFGSGTRLTVV.

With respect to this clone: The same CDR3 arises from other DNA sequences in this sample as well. CDR3 in DNA: TGTGCCAGCAGCTTGGGTGGGCGGGACGGGGCCGGGGAGCTGTTTTTT. This gives the protein CASSLGGRDGAGELFF. The chain combines TRBV5-4 with TRBJ2-2, with a tentative D call TRBD2 (6 bases). Germline V gene data show CDR1 as SGHNT and CDR2 as YYREEE (reference sequence). CDR3 size: 16 residues. The V gene lost 0 bases and the J gene lost 6 bases, with 15 bases spanning the gap.

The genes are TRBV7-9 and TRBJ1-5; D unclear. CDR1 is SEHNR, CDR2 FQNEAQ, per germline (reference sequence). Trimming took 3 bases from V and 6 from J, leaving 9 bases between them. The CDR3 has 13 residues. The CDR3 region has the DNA TGTGCCAGCAGCTTTTCAGTTGGTCAGCCCCAGCATTTT. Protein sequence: CASSFSVGQPQHF.

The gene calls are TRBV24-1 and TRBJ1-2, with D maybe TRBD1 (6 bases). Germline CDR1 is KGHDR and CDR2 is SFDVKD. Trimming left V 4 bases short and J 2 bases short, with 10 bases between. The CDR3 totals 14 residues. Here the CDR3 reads CATSEGGTNYGYTF. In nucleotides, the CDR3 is TGTGCCACCAGTGAAGGAGGGACAAACTATGGCTACACCTTC.

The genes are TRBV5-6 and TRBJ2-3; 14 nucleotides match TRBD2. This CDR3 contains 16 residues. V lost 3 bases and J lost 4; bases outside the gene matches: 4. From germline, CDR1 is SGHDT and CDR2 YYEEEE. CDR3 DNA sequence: TGTGCCAGCAGCTGGCCGGGACTAGCGGGGGCAGATACGCAGTATTTT. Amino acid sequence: CASSWPGLAGADTQYF.

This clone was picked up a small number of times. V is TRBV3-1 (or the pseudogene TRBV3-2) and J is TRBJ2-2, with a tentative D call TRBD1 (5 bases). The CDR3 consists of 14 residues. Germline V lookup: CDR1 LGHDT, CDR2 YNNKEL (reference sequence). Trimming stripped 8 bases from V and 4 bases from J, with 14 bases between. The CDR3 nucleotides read TGTGCCAGCGGATCTTGGACACCCACCGGGGAGCTGTTTTTT. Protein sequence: CASGSWTPTGELFF.

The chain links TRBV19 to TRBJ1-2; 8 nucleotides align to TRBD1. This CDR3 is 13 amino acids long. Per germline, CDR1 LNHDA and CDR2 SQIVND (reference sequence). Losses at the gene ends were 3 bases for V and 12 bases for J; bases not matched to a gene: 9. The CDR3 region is CASSIPGTGKNTF. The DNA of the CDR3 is TGTGCCAGTAGTATTCCGGGGACAGGCAAGAACACCTTC.

CDR3: CAWRRDNSPLHF. The CDR3, as DNA: TGTGCCTGGAGACGGGACAATTCACCCCTCCACTTT. The chain carries TRBV30 and TRBJ1-6; D is possibly TRBD1 (5 bases). Germline CDR1 reads GTSNPN; CDR2 reads SVGIG (reference sequence). The CDR3 length is 12 residues. The V end lost 3 bases, the J end lost 7 bases, and 7 bases lay between the germline ends.

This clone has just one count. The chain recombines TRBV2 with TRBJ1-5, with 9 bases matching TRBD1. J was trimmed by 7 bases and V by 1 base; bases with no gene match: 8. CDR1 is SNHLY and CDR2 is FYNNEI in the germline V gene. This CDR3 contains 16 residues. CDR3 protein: CASSEDRDREGQPQHF. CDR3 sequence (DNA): TGTGCCAGCAGTGAAGATAGGGACAGGGAAGGCCAGCCCCAGCATTTT.

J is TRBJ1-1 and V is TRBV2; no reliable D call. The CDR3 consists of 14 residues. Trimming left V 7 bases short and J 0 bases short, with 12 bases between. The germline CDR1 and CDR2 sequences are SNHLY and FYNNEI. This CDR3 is CASNDGQLNTEAFF. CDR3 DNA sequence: TGTGCCAGCAACGACGGGCAGTTGAACACTGAAGCTTTCTTT.

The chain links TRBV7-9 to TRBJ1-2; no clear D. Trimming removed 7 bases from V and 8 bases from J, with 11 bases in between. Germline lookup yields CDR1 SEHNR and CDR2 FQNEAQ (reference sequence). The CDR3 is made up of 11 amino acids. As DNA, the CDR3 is TGTGCCAGCACACGGGCGCAAGGCTACACCTTC. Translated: CASTRAQGYTF.

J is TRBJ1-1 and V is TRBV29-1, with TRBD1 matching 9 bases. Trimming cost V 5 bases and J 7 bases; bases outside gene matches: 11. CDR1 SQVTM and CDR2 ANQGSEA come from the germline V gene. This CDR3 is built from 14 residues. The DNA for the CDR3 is TGCAGCGTTCGGGGTCGACAGGGGGTTTTTGAAGCTTTCTTT. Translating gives CSVRGRQGVFEAFF.

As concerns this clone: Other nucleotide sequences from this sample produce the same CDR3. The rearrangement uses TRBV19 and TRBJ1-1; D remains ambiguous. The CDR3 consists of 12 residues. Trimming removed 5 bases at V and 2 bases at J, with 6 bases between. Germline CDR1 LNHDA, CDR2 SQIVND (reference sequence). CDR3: CASSYRNTEAFF. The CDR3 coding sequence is TGTGCCAGTAGTTATCGAAACACTGAAGCTTTCTTT.

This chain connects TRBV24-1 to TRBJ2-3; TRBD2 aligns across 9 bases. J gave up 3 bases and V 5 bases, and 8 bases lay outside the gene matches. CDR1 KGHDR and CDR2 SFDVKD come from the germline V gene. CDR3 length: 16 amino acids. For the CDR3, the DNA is TGTGCCACCAGTGCGGGGCGGGGGGGCAGTACAGATACGCAGTATTTT. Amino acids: CATSAGRGGSTDTQYF.

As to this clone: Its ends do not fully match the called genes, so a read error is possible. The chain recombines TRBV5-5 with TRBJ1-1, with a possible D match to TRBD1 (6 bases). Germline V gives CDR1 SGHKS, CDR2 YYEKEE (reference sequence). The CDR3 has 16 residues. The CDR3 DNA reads TGTGCCAGCAGCATTGGACAGAGGGGACTGAATACTGAAGCTTTCTTT. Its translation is CASSIGQRGLNTEAFF.